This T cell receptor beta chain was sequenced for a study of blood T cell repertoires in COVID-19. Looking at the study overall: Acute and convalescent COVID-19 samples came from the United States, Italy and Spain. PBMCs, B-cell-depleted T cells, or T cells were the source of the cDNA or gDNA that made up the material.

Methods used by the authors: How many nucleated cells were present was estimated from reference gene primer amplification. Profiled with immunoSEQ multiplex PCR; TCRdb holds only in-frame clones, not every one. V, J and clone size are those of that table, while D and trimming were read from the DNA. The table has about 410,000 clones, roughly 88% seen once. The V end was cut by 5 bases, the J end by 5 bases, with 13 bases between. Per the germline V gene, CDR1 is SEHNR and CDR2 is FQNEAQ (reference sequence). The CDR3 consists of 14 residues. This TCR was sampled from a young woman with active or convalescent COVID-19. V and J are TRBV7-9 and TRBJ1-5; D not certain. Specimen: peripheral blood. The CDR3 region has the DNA TGTGCCAGCAGCCCCGAAGGACTAGATCAGCCCCAGCATTTT. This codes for CASSPEGLDQPQHF.